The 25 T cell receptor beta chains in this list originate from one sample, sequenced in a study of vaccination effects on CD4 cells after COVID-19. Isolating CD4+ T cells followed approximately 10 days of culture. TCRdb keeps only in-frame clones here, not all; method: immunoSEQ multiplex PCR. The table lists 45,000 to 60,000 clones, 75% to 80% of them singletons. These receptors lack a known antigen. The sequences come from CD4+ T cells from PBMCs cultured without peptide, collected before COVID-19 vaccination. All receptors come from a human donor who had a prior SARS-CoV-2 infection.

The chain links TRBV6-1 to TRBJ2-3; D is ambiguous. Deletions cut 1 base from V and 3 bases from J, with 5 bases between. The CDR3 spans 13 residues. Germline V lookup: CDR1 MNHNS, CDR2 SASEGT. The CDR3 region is CASSEVGTDTQYF. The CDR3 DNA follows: TGTGCCAGCAGTGAAGTAGGGACAGATACGCAGTATTTT.

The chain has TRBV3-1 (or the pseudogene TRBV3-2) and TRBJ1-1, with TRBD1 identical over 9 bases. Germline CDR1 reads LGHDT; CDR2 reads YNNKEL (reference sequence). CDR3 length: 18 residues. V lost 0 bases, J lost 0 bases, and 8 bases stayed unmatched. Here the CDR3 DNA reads TGTGCCAGCAGCCAAGATTTACAGGGGGCTTTTTTGAACACTGAAGCTTTCTTT. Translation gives CASSQDLQGAFLNTEAFF.

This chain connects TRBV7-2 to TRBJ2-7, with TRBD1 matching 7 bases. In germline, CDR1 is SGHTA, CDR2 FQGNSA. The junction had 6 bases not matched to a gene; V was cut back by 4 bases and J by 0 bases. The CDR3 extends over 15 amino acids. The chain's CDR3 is CASSSQGSRSYEQYF. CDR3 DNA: TGTGCCAGCAGCTCACAGGGGTCACGCTCCTACGAGCAGTACTTC. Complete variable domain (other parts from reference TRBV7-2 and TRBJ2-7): GAGVSQSPSNKVTEKGKDVELRCDPISGHTALYWYRQSLGQGLEFLIYFQGNSAPDKSGLPSDRFSAERTGGSVSTLTIQRTQQEDSAVYLCASSSQGSRSYEQYFGPGTRLTVT.

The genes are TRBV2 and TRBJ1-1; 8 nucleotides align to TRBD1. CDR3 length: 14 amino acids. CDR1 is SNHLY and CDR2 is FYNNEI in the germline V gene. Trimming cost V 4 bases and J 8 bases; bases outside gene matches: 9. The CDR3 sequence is CASSGSYRTGEAFF. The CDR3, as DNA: TGTGCCAGCAGTGGGTCATACAGGACAGGGGAAGCTTTCTTT.

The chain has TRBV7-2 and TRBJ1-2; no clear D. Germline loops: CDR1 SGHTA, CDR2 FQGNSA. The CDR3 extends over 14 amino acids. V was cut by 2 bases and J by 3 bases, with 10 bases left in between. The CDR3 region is CASSLWGIDYGYTF. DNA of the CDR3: TGTGCCAGCAGCTTATGGGGAATTGACTATGGCTACACCTTC.

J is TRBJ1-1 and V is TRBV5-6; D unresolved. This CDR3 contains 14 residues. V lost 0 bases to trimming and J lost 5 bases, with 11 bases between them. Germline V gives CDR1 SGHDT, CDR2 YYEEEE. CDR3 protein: CASSLGPEITEAFF. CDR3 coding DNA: TGTGCCAGCAGCTTGGGCCCCGAAATAACTGAAGCTTTCTTT.

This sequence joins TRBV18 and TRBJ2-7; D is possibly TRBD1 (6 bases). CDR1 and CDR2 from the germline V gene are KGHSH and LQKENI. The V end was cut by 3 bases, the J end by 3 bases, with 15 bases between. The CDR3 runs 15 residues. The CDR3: CASSPSGQTNYEQYF. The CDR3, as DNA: TGTGCCAGCTCACCCAGCGGACAGACCAACTACGAGCAGTACTTC.

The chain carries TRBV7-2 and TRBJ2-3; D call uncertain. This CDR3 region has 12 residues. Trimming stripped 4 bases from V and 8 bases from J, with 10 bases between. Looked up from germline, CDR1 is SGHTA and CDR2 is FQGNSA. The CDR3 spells CASSSWGGTQYF. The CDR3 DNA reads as TGTGCCAGCAGCTCATGGGGTGGTACGCAGTATTTT.

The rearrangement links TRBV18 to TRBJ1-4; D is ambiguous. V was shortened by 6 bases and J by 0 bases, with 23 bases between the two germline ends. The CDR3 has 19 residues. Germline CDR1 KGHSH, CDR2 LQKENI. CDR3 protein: CASSKRVERSLATNEKLFF. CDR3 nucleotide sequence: TGTGCCAGCTCGAAACGGGTTGAGCGATCACTTGCAACTAATGAAAAACTGTTTTTT. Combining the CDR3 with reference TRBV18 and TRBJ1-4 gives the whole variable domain NAGVMQNPRHLVRRRGQEARLRCSPMKGHSHVYWYRQLPEEGLKFMVYLQKENIIDESGMPKERFSAEFPKEGPSILRIQQVVRGDSAAYFCASSKRVERSLATNEKLFFGSGTQLSVL.

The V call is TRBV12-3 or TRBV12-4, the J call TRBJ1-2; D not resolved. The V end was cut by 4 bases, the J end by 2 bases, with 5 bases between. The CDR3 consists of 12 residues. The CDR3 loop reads CASSSENYGYTF. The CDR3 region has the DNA TGTGCCAGCAGTTCCGAAAACTATGGCTACACCTTC.

The CDR3 sequence is CSVGTSGRAGEQYF. CDR3 sequence (DNA): TGCAGCGTCGGGACTAGCGGGAGGGCTGGCGAGCAGTACTTC. The V call is TRBV29-1, the J call TRBJ2-7, with 16 bases lining up with TRBD2. The CDR3 sequence is 14 residues long. Trimming took 6 bases from V and 6 from J; bases not matched to a gene: 5. CDR1 is SQVTM, CDR2 ANQGSEA, per germline.

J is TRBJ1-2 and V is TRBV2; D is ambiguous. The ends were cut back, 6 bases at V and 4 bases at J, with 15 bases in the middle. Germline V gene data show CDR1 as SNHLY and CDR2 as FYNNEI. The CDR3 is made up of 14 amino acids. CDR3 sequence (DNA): TGTGCCAGCAGAGTAAGGGTGTCCGGCTATGGCTACACCTTC. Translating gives CASRVRVSGYGYTF. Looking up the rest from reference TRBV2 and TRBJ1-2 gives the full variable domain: EPEVTQTPSHQVTQMGQEVILRCVPISNHLYFYWYRQILGQKVEFLVSFYNNEISEKSEIFDDQFSVERPDGSNFTLKIRSTKLEDSAMYFCASRVRVSGYGYTFGSGTRLTVV.

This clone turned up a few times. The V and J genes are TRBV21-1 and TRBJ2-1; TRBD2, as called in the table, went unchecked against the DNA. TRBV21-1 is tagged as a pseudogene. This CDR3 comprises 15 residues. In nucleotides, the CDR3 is TGTGCCAGCAGCAAAGGGCTAGGTTCCTACAATGAGCAGTTCTTC. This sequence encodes CASSKGLGSYNEQFF.

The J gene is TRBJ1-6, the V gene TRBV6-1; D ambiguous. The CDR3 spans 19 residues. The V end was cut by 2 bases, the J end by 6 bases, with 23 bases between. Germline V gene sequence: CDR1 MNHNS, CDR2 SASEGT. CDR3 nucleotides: TGTGCCAGCAGTGAACTCGTGGTGGTCGCCCGGACGGGTAATTCACCCCTCCACTTT. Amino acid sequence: CASSELVVVARTGNSPLHF.

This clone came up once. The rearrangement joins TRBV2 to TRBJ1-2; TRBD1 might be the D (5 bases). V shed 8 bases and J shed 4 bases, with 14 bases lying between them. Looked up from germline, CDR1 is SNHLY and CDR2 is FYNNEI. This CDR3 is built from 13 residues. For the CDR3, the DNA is TGTGCCAGCCGGCGGGGCAGGTTCTATGGCTACACCTTC. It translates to CASRRGRFYGYTF.

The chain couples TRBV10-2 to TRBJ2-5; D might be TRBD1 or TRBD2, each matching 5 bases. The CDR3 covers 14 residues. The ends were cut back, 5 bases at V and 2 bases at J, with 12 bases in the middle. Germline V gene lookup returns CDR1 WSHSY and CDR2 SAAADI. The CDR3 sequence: CASSRIREQETQYF. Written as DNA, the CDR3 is TGCGCCAGCAGTCGCATCAGGGAGCAAGAGACCCAGTACTTC.

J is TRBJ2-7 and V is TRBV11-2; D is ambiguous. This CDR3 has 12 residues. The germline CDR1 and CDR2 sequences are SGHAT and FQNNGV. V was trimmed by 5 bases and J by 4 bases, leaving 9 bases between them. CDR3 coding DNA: TGTGCCAGCAGCCTTCAGGATTACGAGCAGTACTTC. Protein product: CASSLQDYEQYF.

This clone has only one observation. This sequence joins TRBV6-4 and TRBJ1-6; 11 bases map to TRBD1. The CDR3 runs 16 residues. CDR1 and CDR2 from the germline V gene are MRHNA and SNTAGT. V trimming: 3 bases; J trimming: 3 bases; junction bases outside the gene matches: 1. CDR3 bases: TGTGCCAGCAGTGAGGGGACAGGGGGCTATAATTCACCCCTCCACTTT. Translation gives CASSEGTGGYNSPLHF.

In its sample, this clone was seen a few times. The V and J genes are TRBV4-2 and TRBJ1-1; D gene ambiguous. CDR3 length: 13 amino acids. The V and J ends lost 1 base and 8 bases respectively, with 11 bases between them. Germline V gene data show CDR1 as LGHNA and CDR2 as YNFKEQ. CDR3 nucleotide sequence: TGTGCCAGCAGCCAAGGGACCGTCACGGAAGCTTTCTTT. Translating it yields CASSQGTVTEAFF.

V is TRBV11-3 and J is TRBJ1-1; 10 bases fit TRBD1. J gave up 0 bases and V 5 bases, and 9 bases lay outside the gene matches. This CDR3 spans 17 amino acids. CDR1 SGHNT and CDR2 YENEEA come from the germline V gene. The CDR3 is CASSPRTGGSMNTEAFF. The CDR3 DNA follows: TGTGCCAGCAGCCCGCGGACAGGGGGAAGTATGAACACTGAAGCTTTCTTT.

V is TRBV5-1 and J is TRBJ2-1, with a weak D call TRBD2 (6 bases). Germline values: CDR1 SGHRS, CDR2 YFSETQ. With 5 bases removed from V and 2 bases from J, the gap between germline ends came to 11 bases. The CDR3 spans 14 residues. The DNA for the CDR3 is TGCGCCAGCAGGGGTAGCGGAGCCTACAATGAGCAGTTCTTC. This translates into CASRGSGAYNEQFF.

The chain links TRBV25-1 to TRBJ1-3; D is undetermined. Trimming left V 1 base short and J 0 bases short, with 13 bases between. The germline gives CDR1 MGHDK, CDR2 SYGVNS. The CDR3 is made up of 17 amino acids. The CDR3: CASSEWAGRGSGNTIYF. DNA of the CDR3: TGTGCCAGCAGTGAATGGGCCGGTCGGGGCTCTGGAAACACCATATATTTT.

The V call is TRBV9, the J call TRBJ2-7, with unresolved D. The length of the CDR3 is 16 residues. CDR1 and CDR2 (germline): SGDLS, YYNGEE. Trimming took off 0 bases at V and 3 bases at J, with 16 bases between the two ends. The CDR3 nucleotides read TGTGCCAGCAGCGTAGGGGATAGCCCCCCTTACTACGAGCAGTACTTC. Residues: CASSVGDSPPYYEQYF.

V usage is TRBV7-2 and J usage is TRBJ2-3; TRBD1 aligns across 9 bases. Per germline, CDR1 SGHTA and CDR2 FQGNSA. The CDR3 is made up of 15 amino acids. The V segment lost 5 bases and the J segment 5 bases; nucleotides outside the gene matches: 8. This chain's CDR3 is CASSTGQGRVDTQYF. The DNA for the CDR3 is TGTGCCAGCAGCACCGGACAGGGGCGGGTAGATACGCAGTATTTT.

CDR3 sequence: CASSSGLAAPGPLNEQFF. In DNA, the CDR3 is TGTGCCAGCAGCTCGGGACTAGCGGCTCCGGGCCCTCTTAATGAGCAGTTCTTC. The chain uses TRBV7-3 and TRBJ2-1, with 11 bases matching TRBD2. The CDR3 consists of 18 residues. The J segment lost 7 bases and the V segment lost 4 bases, leaving 15 bases of the junction unmatched. CDR1 and CDR2 (germline): SGHTA, FQGTGA. Combining the CDR3 with reference TRBV7-3 and TRBJ2-1 gives the whole variable domain GAGVSQTPSNKVTEKGKYVELRCDPISGHTALYWYRQSLGQGPEFLIYFQGTGAADDSGLPNDRFFAVRPEGSVSTLKIQRTERGDSAVYLCASSSGLAAPGPLNEQFFGPGTRLTVL.